These 7 T cell receptor beta chains were sequenced from one sample in a study of response to subunit inactivated influenza vaccine. TCRdb reanalysed the RT-PCR reads using MiXCR and keeps one entry per CDR3 protein. The table includes 250,000 to 350,000 distinct CDR3 sequences, 20% to 25% detected once. The sequences come from PBMCs from blood, collected about 20 months after vaccination. The receptors originated from a man between 50 and 69 years old who received an inactivated influenza vaccine.

In its sample, this clonotype was seen many times. V and J are TRBV6-2 or TRBV6-3 and TRBJ2-5; 7 bases map to TRBD1. V shed 7 bases, J shed 3 bases, and the junction held 5 bases outside the gene matches. Per germline, CDR1 MNHEY and CDR2 SVGEGT. The CDR3 is 13 amino acids. CDR3: CASNDRAEETQYF. As DNA, the CDR3 is TGTGCCAGCAATGACAGGGCTGAAGAGACCCAGTACTTC.

For the CDR3, the DNA is TGTGCCAGCAGCCCCTTCGGCGGGAGTGTACCCCCCACAGATACGCAGTATTTT. It specifies CASSPFGGSVPPTDTQYF. This sequence joins TRBV5-6 and TRBJ2-3, with 7 bases that match TRBD2. The V gene end was trimmed by 4 bases and the J gene end by 2 bases; junction bases not matched to a gene: 16. Per germline, CDR1 SGHDT and CDR2 YYEEEE. The CDR3 is made up of 18 amino acids.

The chain is built from TRBV7-2 and TRBJ2-3, with 8 positions matching TRBD1. Germline V gene lookup returns CDR1 SGHTA and CDR2 FQGNSA. V lost 8 bases, J lost 4 bases, and 5 bases stayed unmatched. This CDR3 contains 13 residues. The CDR3 protein is CASDKDRADTQYF. In nucleotides, the CDR3 is TGTGCCAGCGACAAGGACAGGGCAGATACGCAGTATTTT. Supplemented by reference TRBV7-2 and TRBJ2-3, the full variable domain reads GAGVSQSPSNKVTEKGKDVELRCDPISGHTALYWYRQSLGQGLEFLIYFQGNSAPDKSGLPSDRFSAERTGGSVSTLTIQRTQQEDSAVYLCASDKDRADTQYFGPGTRLTVL.

This clonotype was observed many times. The genes are TRBV3-1 and TRBJ1-2, with D unclear. The V end was cut by 3 bases, the J end by 2 bases, with 4 bases between. CDR3 size: 12 residues. Germline CDR1 and CDR2: LGHDT and YNNKEL (reference sequence). In DNA, the CDR3 is TGTGCCAGCAGCCATCAAAACTATGGCTACACCTTC. It specifies CASSHQNYGYTF.

This clonotype was seen only a few times. The J gene is TRBJ1-6, the V gene TRBV29-1; 9 bases map to TRBD1. This CDR3 region has 18 residues. After removal of 3 bases from V and 0 bases from J, the junction contained 9 bases not matched to a gene. Germline V gene sequence: CDR1 SQVTM, CDR2 ANQGSEA. CDR3 amino acids: CSVELGQGFSSYNSPLHF. The CDR3 bases are TGCAGCGTTGAGTTGGGACAGGGATTTAGCTCCTATAATTCACCCCTCCACTTT.

The V and J genes are TRBV9 and TRBJ1-6; D might be TRBD1 (5 bases). With 0 bases removed from V and 6 bases from J, the gap between germline ends came to 10 bases. Germline loops: CDR1 SGDLS, CDR2 YYNGEE. The CDR3 runs 15 residues. The CDR3 coding sequence is TGTGCCAGCAGCGTAGGCGGGGGGGGTAATTCACCCCTCCACTTT. This codes for CASSVGGGGNSPLHF. The variable domain in full, completed from reference TRBV9 and TRBJ1-6, reads DSGVTQTPKHLITATGQRVTLRCSPRSGDLSVYWYQQSLDQGLQFLIQYYNGEERAKGNILERFSAQQFPDLHSELNLSSLELGDSALYFCASSVGGGGNSPLHFGNGTRLTVT.

The table lists this clonotype with a few counts. The rearrangement joins TRBV12-3 or TRBV12-4 to TRBJ2-5; the match to TRBD2 covers 13 bases. The J segment lost 4 bases and the V segment lost 5 bases, leaving 4 bases of the junction unmatched. CDR3 length equals 15 residues. The CDR3 region has the DNA TGTGCCAGCAGTACTAGCGGGAGGGCCTCAGAGACCCAGTACTTC. Translated: CASSTSGRASETQYF.